The TCR beta chain under discussion was sequenced for a study of cytomegalovirus exposure and HLA in healthy donors. Study-level findings and limits: Later work found most CMV-associated TCR beta chains apparently HLA-restricted. Later analysis identified a missense DCLRE1C variant that was linked to TCR beta V- and J-gene trimming. A previous analysis found most TCR beta V segments productive roughly 87% or roughly 30% of the time. Listed as cytomegalovirus-associated were over 150 TCR beta chains.

The germline V and J ends were trimmed by 6 bases and 6 bases, with 9 bases remaining between them. CDR3 size: 13 residues. The germline CDR1 and CDR2 sequences are MNHEY and SVGAGI. Primers for the PCR totalled 60 Vbeta and 13 Jbeta. Generated by immunoSEQ multiplex PCR, the TCRdb table keeps only in-frame clones and is missing some. The sample records about 80,000 clones, approximately 66% being singletons. This clone was picked up a small number of times. As yet, its antigen is unknown. Sequenced material: PBMCs. The TCR comes from a male donor in good health and CMV-seropositive. V gene TRBV6-5 combines with J gene TRBJ1-6; TRBD1 is a possible D gene (5 bases). The CDR3 bases are TGTGCCAGCAGGGACAAACTTAATTCACCCCTCCACTTT. Translation gives CASRDKLNSPLHF.